The clone carrying this T cell receptor (beta chain) was seen a few times. Its antigen remains unknown. CDR1 and CDR2 (germline): DFQATT, SNEGSKA (reference sequence). This CDR3 is 13 amino acids long. V dropped 1 base and J dropped 6 bases, with 12 bases sitting between them. The entry originates in a study of human T cells and chemical hapten exposure. Across the study: Skin of the upper inner arm, around 2 cm by around 2 cm, received 2% DPC for sensitization.

Study-wide results and limits: Higher patch test scores went with higher counts of PT1 expanded TCRs. TCRs above 1 in 1000 frequency did not change with DPC sensitization.

Described time point: pre-sensitization, week 0. Indicated treatment: therapeutic diphenylcyclopropenone sensitization with weekly scalp DPC. Individual cDNA molecules in this library carried unique molecular identifiers. TCRdb reprocessed the RACE reads with MiXCR, giving one entry per CDR3 protein. The sample carries 50,000 to 65,000 distinct CDR3 sequences, around 9.4% recorded once. This sequence originates from a middle-aged woman with alopecia areata. Some clones in this sample may be carry-over from other donors' samples. The input for sequencing was whole blood, taken in connection with sensitization to the hapten diphenylcyclopropenone (DPC). The chain employs TRBV20-1 and TRBJ1-2; D uncertain. CDR3 in amino acids: CSARVPGAHGYTF. The CDR3 DNA reads TGCAGTGCTAGAGTTCCGGGTGCCCATGGCTACACCTTC.